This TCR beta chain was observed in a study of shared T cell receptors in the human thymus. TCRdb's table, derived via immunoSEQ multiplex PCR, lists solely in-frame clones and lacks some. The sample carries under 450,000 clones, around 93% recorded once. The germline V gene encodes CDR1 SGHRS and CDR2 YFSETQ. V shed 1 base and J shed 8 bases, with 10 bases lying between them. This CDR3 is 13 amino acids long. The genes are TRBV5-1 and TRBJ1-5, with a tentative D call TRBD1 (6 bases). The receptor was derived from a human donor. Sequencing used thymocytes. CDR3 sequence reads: CASSLRGQEPQHF. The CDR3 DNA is TGCGCCAGCAGCTTGAGGGGACAAGAGCCCCAGCATTTT.